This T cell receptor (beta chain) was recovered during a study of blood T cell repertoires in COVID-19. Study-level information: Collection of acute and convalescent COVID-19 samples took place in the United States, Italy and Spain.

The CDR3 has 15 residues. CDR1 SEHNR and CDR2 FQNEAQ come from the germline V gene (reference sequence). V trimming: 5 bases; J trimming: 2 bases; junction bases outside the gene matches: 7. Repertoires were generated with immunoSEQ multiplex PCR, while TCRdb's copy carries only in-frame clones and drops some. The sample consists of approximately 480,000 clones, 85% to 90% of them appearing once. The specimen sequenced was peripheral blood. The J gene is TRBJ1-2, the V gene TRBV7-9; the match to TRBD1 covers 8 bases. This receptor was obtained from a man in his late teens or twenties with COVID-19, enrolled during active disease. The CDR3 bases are TGTGCCAGCAGCCAAACCGACAGGGGCAACTATGGCTACACCTTC. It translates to CASSQTDRGNYGYTF.